This T cell receptor beta chain was retrieved from a study of T cell repertoires in cytomegalovirus infection. Overall study: Both CMV infection and a matching HLA type were indicated by public TCR beta signatures. Broader study findings: The response measured ex vivo was dominated by TCR beta clonotypes (HLA-C-restricted and CMV-specific). Identification of carriers of CMV plus the relevant HLA was performed using cumulative public TCR beta family frequency.

This clonotype was seen only a few times. Its matching antigen is unknown. The germline V gene has CDR1 SEHNR and CDR2 FQNEAQ (reference sequence). The ends were cut back, 1 base at V and 4 bases at J, with 13 bases in the middle. The CDR3 spans 15 residues. A single record per CDR3 protein comes from TCRdb applying MiXCR to the reads. The table has roughly 180,000 distinct CDR3 sequences, about 18% seen once. The clonotype originates from a human donor in good health (CMV status not recorded). Some clones in this sample may be carry-over from other donors' samples. The source material was CD8+ T cells from PBMCs. The J gene is TRBJ1-2, the V gene TRBV7-9, with D uncertain. CDR3 DNA: TGTGCCAGCAGCTTAGAGCCCCTCCTGGGCTATGGCTACACCTTC. Protein product: CASSLEPLLGYGYTF.